Detailed here is one T cell receptor beta chain. Its specificity is not known. Repertoires were generated with immunoSEQ multiplex PCR, while TCRdb's copy carries only in-frame clones and drops some. The table has tens of thousands of clones, roughly 70% seen once. The V gene's germline CDR1 is LGHDT and CDR2 YNNKEL (reference sequence). Trimming took 5 bases from V and 10 from J; bases not matched to a gene: 6. This CDR3 comprises 14 residues. This entry is derived from a study of vaccination effects on CD4 cells after COVID-19. Study outcomes and limitations: Convalescent patients in the study were few, and early post-infection timepoints were absent. Late after vaccination, infection- and vaccine-induced clones showed marked clonal contraction.

Antigen-specific CD4+ T cells were expanded with viral peptide pools in the ViraFEST assay before sequencing. CD4+ T cells were isolated after about eleven days of culture. None of these healthy vaccinees had been infected with SARS-CoV-2 before vaccination. With around 10 ug/ml peptides and about 9.7 IU/ml IL-2, roughly 2.1 million PBMC per well were cultured. Sequences were derived from CD4+ T cells from PBMCs cultured with SARS-CoV-2 spike peptides, sampled before COVID-19 vaccination. The TCR was taken from a human donor who received a COVID-19 vaccine. The chain couples TRBV3-1 (or the pseudogene TRBV3-2) to TRBJ1-3; 12 bases are shared with TRBD1. CDR3 amino acids: CASSNRGQGATIYF. The CDR3 region has the DNA TGTGCCAGCAGCAACCGGGGACAGGGGGCGACCATATATTTT.